Listed below are T cell receptor beta chains from one sample, sequenced in a study of Graves' ophthalmopathy and Graves' hyperthyroidism. TCRdb used MiXCR to reprocess the multiplex PCR reads, holding one entry per CDR3 protein. The table lists about 700,000 distinct CDR3 sequences, roughly two fifths of them singletons. Material for sequencing was peripheral blood. These receptors came from an adult man with Graves' ophthalmopathy. CDR3s include the opening cysteine and the closing phenylalanine or tryptophan. The D gene is left open where the match is weak. Size tells how often a clone was seen (once, few, many) or the class of an expanded clone, and some rows leave it out.

D gene,clone size,V gene,J gene,CDR3 protein,CDR3 DNA
.,.,TRBV24-1,TRBJ2-5,CATSDNGTTGTQYF,TGTGCCACCAGTGATAACGGGACCACCGGGACCCAGTACTTC
.,.,TRBV11-2,TRBJ1-6,CTSSSPGRTFVSPLHF,TGTACCAGCAGCTCCCCGGGACGGACCTTTGTTTCACCCCTCCACTTT
.,.,TRBV24-1,TRBJ1-5,CAWSSHQRVQPQHF,TGTGCCTGGAGTTCCCACCAGAGGGTTCAGCCCCAGCATTTT
TRBD1,once,TRBV29-1,TRBJ1-4,CSFRGTDGEKLFF,TGCAGCTTCAGGGGGACAGATGGGGAAAAACTGTTTTTT
.,many,TRBV20-1,TRBJ1-2,CSAIHHEGYTF,TGCAGTGCTATTCACCACGAAGGCTACACCTTC
TRBD1,.,TRBV7-3,TRBJ1-1,CASSPWTGGAGNTEAFF,TGTGCCAGCAGTCCCTGGACAGGGGGCGCGGGAAACACTGAAGCTTTCTTT
TRBD1,.,TRBV7-9,TRBJ2-6,CASSQTGTGLGANVLTF,TGTGCCAGCTCACAAACCGGGACAGGGCTCGGGGCCAACGTCCTGACTTTC
TRBD1,.,TRBV7-3,TRBJ2-5,CASSRRTGTGLRPQYF,TGTGCCAGCAGCCGACGTACCGGGACAGGACTCAGGCCGCAGTACTTC
.,few,TRBV5-6,TRBJ2-5,CASSFAGRGDETQYF,TGTGCCAGCAGCTTCGCGGGCAGGGGGGACGAGACCCAGTACTTC
.,.,TRBV6-1,TRBJ1-4,CAGSPRAEKLFF,TGTGCCGGCAGCCCCCGGGCGGAAAAACTGTTTTTT
.,many,TRBV12-3/TRBV12-4,TRBJ1-5,CASSRFLDQPQHF,TGTGCCAGCAGCAGATTCTTGGATCAGCCCCAGCATTTT
.,.,TRBV29-1,TRBJ1-5,CSQQTNQPQHF,TGCAGCCAGCAGACTAATCAGCCCCAGCATTTT
.,many,TRBV19,TRBJ1-5,CASSSTGQAPQHF,TGTGCCAGTAGTAGTACAGGTCAGGCGCCCCAGCATTTT
.,once,TRBV20-1,TRBJ1-2,CSARDLSGAGGYGYTF,TGCAGTGCTAGAGATCTGTCGGGGGCAGGAGGCTATGGCTACACCTTC
TRBD1,.,TRBV4-3,TRBJ2-3,CASSQGDRATDTQYF,TGCGCCAGCAGCCAAGGGGACAGAGCCACAGATACGCAGTATTTT
TRBD1,.,TRBV14,TRBJ1-1,CASSPWTGRNTEAFF,TGTGCCAGCAGCCCCTGGACAGGAAGGAACACTGAAGCTTTCTTT
.,.,TRBV19,TRBJ1-5,CASIGGLDSNQPQHF,TGTGCCAGTATCGGGGGGCTTGATAGCAATCAGCCCCAGCATTTT
.,.,TRBV19,TRBJ2-2,CASSTRRTGELFF,TGTGCCAGTAGTACCAGGAGGACCGGGGAGCTGTTTTTT
.,many,TRBV10-3,TRBJ1-5,CATRGLISNQPQHF,TGTGCCACACGGGGACTGATTAGCAATCAGCCCCAGCATTTT
TRBD1,few,TRBV2,TRBJ2-7,CASSEVRTGAYEQYF,TGTGCCAGCAGTGAAGTCCGCACAGGGGCCTACGAGCAGTACTTC
.,many,TRBV15,TRBJ1-6,CATSREGRGYSPLHF,TGTGCCACCAGCAGAGAGGGCAGGGGATACTCACCCCTCCACTTT
.,many,TRBV19,TRBJ2-5,CATRDFAFGETQYF,TGTGCCACCCGGGACTTTGCCTTCGGAGAGACCCAGTACTTC
.,few,TRBV2,TRBJ2-5,CASRDRGQQETQYF,TGTGCCAGCAGAGACCGCGGACAGCAAGAGACCCAGTACTTC
.,few,TRBV19,TRBJ1-1,CASSNMMNTEAFF,TGTGCCAGCTCCAATATGATGAACACTGAAGCTTTCTTT
.,.,TRBV11-2,TRBJ1-1,CASSLEWERGEASF,TGTGCCAGCAGCTTGGAATGGGAAAGGGGTGAAGCTTCCTTT
TRBD1,.,TRBV6-5,TRBJ1-6,CASSSPGQGGSPLHF,TGTGCCAGCAGTTCGCCGGGACAGGGTGGCTCACCCCTCCACTTT
TRBD1,.,TRBV12-3/TRBV12-4,TRBJ2-7,CASSPRDRVIEQYF,TGTGCCAGCAGTCCCCGGGACAGGGTTATCGAGCAGTACTTC